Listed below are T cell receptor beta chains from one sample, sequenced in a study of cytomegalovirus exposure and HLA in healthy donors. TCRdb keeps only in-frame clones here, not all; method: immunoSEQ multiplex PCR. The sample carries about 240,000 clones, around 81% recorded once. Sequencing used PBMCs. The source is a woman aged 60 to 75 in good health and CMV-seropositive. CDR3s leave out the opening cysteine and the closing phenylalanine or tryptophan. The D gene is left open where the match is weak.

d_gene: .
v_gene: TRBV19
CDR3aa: ASSHRGAAGVETQY

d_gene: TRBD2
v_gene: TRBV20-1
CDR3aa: SARGGGEQY

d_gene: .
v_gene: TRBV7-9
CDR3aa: ASTAEDTGELF

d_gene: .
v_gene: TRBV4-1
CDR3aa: ASSQAPVGGLVTGNTIY

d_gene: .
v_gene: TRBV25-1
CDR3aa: ASSESRLSTGELF

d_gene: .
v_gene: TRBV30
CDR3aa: AWSYGTLYEQY

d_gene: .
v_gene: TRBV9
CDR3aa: ASSLRERSYEQY

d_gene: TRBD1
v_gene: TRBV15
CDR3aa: ATSLQGAASQPQH

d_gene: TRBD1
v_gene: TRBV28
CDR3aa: ASVEGAVSGNTIY

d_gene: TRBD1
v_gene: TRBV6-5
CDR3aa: ASSSRGQGGQPQH

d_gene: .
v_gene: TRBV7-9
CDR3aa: ASSLQQGDYGYT

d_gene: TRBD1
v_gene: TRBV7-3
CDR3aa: ASSLGGQRYGYT

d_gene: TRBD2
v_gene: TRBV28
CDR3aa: ASSLASGSHQF

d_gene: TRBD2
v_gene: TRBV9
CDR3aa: ASSVGLAGTSTDTQY

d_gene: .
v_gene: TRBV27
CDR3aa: ASSLHSGGETQY

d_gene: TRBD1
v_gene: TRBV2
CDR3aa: ASSDPGQGAVYEQY

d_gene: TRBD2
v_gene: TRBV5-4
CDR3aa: ASSSTSGPQNTGELF

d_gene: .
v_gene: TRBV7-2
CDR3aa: ASSLLRYEQY

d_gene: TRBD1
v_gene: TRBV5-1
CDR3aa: ASSWDGQGSGTEAF

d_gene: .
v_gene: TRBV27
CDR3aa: ASSLSLSGANVLT